The text below deals with one T cell receptor (beta chain). The antigen is undetermined. The source of the sample is a study of T cells in Graves' hyperthyroidism and ophthalmopathy. Amplified TCR beta CDR3 regions came from RNA transcripts. The TCR CDR3 first-round RT-PCR relied on the HTBI primer set. From the multiplex PCR reads, TCRdb called clonotypes with MiXCR, one entry per CDR3 protein. The data contain under 400,000 distinct CDR3 sequences, 20% to 25% of them seen just once; the ten biggest clones take up about 73%. CDR1 and CDR2 from the germline V gene are SGHVS and FNYEAQ. V lost 1 base, J lost 10 bases, and 14 bases lay in between. CDR3 size: 15 residues. Findings of the study overall: Also found in blood were most expanded thyroid clonotypes above 0.001.

The sample was blood. The receptor was isolated from a middle-aged man with Graves' hyperthyroidism. This rearrangement joins TRBV7-6 to TRBJ1-6, with D possibly TRBD1 on 5 matching bases. The CDR3 DNA reads as TGTGCCAGCAGCTTAGAGGGCACAGGCGGATCACCCCTCCACTTT. Amino acids: CASSLEGTGGSPLHF.